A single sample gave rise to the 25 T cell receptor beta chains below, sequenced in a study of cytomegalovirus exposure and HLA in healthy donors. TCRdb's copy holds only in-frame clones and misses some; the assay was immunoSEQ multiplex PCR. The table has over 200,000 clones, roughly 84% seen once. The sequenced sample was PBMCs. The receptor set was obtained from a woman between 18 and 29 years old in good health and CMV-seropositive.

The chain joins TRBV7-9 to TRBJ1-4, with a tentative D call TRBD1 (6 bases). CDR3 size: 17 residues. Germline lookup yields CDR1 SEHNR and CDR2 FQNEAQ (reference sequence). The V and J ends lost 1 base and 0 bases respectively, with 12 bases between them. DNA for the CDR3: TGTGCCAGCAGCTTAGTTCAGGGGCTTGCAACTAATGAAAAACTGTTTTTT. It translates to CASSLVQGLATNEKLFF.

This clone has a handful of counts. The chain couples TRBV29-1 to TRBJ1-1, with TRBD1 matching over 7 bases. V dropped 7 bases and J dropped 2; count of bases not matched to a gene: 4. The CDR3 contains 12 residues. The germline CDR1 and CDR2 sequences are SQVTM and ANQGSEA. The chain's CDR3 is CSGGQLNTEAFF. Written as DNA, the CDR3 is TGCAGCGGGGGACAGCTAAACACTGAAGCTTTCTTT. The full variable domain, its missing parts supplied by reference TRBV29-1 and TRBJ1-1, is SAVISQKPSRDICQRGTSLTIQCQVDSQVTMMFWYRQQPGQSLTLIATANQGSEATYESGFVIDKFPISRPNLTFSTLTVSNMSPEDSSIYLCSGGQLNTEAFFGQGTRLTVV.

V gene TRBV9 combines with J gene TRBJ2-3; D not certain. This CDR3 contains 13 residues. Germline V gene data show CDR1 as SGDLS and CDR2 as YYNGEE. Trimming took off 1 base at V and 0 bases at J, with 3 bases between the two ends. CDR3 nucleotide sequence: TGTGCCAGCAGCGTATCTAGCACAGATACGCAGTATTTT. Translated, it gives CASSVSSTDTQYF.

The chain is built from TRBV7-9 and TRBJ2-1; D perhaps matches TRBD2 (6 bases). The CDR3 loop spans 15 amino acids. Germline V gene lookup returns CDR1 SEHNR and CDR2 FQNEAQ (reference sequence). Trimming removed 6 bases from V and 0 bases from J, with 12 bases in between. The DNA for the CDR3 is TGTGCCAGCAGATTCTCCGGGAGCTCCTACAATGAGCAGTTCTTC. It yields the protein CASRFSGSSYNEQFF.

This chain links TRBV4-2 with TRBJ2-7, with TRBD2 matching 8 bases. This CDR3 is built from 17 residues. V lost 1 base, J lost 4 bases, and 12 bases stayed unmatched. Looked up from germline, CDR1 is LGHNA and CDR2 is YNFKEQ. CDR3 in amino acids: CASSQVEGREALYEQYF. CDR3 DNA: TGTGCCAGCAGCCAAGTCGAGGGGCGGGAGGCGCTATACGAGCAGTACTTC.

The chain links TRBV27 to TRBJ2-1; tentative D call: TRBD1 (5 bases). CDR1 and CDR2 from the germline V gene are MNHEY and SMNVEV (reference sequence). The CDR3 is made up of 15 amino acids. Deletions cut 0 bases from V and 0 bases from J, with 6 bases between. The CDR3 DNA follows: TGTGCCAGCAGTTTATCAGACAGCTCCTACAATGAGCAGTTCTTC. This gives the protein CASSLSDSSYNEQFF.

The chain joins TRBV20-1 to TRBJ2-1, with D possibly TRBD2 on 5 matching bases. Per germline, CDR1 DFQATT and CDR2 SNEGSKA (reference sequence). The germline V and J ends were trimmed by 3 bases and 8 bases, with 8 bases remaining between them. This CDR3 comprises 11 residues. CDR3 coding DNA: TGCAGTGCTAGGTGGAGGCATGAGCAGTTCTTC. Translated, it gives CSARWRHEQFF.

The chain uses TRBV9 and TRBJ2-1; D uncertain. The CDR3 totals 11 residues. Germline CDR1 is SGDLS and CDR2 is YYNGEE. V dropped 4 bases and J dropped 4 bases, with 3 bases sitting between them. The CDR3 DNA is TGTGCCAGCAGCCAGTACAATGAGCAGTTCTTC. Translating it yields CASSQYNEQFF. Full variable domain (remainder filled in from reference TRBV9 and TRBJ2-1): DSGVTQTPKHLITATGQRVTLRCSPRSGDLSVYWYQQSLDQGLQFLIQYYNGEERAKGNILERFSAQQFPDLHSELNLSSLELGDSALYFCASSQYNEQFFGPGTRLTVL.

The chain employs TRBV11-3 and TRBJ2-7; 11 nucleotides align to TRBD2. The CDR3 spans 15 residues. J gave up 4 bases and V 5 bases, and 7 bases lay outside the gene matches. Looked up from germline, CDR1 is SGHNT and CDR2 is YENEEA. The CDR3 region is CASSVTSGSKYEQYF. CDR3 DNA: TGTGCCAGCAGCGTAACTAGCGGGAGTAAGTACGAGCAGTACTTC.

CDR3 in DNA: TGTGCCAGCAGTTATGGGGGGACTGGAAACACCATATATTTT. Its translation: CASSYGGTGNTIYF. J is TRBJ1-3 and V is TRBV6-5; TRBD1 is a possible D gene (5 bases). Germline CDR1 MNHEY, CDR2 SVGAGI. CDR3 size: 14 residues. V dropped 3 bases and J dropped 2 bases, with 8 bases sitting between them.

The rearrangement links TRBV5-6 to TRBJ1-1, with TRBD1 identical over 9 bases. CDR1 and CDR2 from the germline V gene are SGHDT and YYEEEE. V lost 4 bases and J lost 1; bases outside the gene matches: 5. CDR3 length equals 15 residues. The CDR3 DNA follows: TGTGCCAGCAGCCCGGGACAGGGTACGAACACTGAAGCTTTCTTT. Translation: CASSPGQGTNTEAFF.

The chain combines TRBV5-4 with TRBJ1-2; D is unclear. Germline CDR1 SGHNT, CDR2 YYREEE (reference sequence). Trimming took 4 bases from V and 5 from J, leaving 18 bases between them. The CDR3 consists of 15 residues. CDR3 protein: CASSRGREVEYGYTF. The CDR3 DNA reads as TGTGCCAGCAGCAGAGGGAGGGAGGTAGAATATGGCTACACCTTC.

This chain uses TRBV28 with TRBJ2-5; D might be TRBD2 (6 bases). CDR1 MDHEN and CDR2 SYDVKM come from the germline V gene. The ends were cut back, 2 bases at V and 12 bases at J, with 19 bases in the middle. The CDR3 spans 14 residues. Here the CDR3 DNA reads TGTGCCAGCAGTTTACGGAGGGGTTTCAAGAGGGAGTACTTC. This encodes CASSLRRGFKREYF.

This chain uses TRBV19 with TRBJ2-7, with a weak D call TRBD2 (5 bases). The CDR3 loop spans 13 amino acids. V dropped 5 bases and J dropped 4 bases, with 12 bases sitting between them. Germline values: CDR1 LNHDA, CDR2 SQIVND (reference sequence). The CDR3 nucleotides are TGTGCCAGTAGTCCCGGACTGACTTACGAGCAGTACTTC. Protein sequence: CASSPGLTYEQYF.

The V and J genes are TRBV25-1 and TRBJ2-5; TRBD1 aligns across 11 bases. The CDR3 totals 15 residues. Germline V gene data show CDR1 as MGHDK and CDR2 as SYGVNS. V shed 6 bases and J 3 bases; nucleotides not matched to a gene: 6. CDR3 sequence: CASSSRDRGEETQYF. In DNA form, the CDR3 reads TGTGCCAGCAGCAGCCGGGACAGGGGGGAAGAGACCCAGTACTTC.

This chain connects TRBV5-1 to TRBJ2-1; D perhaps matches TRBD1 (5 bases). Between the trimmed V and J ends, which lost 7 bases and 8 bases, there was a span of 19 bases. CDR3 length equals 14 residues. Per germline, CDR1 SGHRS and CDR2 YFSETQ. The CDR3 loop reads CASDRFTPGDEQFF. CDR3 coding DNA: TGCGCCAGCGACAGATTTACACCGGGTGATGAGCAGTTCTTC.

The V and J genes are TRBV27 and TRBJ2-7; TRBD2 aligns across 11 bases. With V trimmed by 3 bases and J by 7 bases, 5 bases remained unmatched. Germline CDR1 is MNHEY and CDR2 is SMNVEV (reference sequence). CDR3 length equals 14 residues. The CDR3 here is CASSFRTSGREQYF. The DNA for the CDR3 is TGTGCCAGCAGTTTTAGGACTAGCGGGCGGGAGCAGTACTTC.

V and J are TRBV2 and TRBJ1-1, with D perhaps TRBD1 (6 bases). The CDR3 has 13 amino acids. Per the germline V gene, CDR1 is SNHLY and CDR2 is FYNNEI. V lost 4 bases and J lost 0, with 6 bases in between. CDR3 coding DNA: TGTGCCAGCAGTGGGACAGTGAACACTGAAGCTTTCTTT. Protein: CASSGTVNTEAFF.

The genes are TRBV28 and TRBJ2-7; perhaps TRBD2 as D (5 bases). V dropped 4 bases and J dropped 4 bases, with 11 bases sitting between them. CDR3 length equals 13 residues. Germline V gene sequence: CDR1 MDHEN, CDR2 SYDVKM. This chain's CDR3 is CASSSPGIYEQYF. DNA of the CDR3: TGTGCCAGCAGTTCCCCGGGGATATACGAGCAGTACTTC.

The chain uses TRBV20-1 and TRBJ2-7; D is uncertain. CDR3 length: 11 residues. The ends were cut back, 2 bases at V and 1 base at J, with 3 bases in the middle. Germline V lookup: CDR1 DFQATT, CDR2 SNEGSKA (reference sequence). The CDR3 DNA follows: TGCAGTGCTAGACTGTCCTACGAGCAGTACTTC. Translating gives CSARLSYEQYF.

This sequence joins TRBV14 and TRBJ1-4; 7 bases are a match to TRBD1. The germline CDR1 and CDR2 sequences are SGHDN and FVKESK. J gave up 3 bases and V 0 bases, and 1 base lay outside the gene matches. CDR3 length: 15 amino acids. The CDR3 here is CASSQDQGANEKLFF. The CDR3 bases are TGTGCCAGCAGCCAAGATCAGGGGGCTAATGAAAAACTGTTTTTT.

CDR3 coding DNA: TGCGCCAGCAGCTTGATCCGGGACTCCATAACCGGGGAGCTGTTTTTT. It is translated as CASSLIRDSITGELFF. J is TRBJ2-2 and V is TRBV5-1, with D perhaps matching TRBD2 (6 bases). Germline V gene lookup returns CDR1 SGHRS and CDR2 YFSETQ. Trimming took 1 base from V and 5 from J, leaving 15 bases between them. The CDR3 runs to 16 residues.

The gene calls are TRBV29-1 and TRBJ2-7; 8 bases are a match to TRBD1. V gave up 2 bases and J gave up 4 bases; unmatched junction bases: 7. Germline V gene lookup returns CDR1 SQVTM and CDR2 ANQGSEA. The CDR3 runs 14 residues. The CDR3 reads CSVETGQGMYEQYF. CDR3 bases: TGCAGCGTTGAAACAGGACAGGGCATGTACGAGCAGTACTTC.

In nucleotides, the CDR3 is TGTGCCAGCAGTTTATCTGGCTCCTCGTGGAATGAGCAGTTCTTC. This gives the protein CASSLSGSSWNEQFF. This chain links TRBV27 with TRBJ2-1; no clear D. Trimming pared 0 bases from V and 7 bases from J, leaving 13 bases between. The germline V gene encodes CDR1 MNHEY and CDR2 SMNVEV (reference sequence). The CDR3 covers 15 residues.

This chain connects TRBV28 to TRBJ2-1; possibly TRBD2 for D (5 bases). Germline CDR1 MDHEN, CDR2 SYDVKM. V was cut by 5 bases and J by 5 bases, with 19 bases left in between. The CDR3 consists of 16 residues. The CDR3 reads CASSPLGLHPHNEQFF. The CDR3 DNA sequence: TGTGCCAGCAGTCCCCTCGGACTCCACCCCCACAATGAGCAGTTCTTC.